These T cell receptor beta chains were read from a single sample in a study of blood T cells in healthy people across ages. TCRdb re-called the 5' RACE reads through MiXCR, storing one row per CDR3 protein. The table records around 2 million distinct CDR3 sequences, approximately 40% of them present only once. Sequenced: blood. Receptor source: a human donor in good health. Both conserved end residues are part of each CDR3. The D gene is left open where the match is weak.

j_gene,v_gene,len,d_gene,CDR3aa
TRBJ2-1,TRBV6-2/TRBV6-3,11,TRBD1,CASSTGQTQFF
TRBJ2-1,TRBV29-1,14,NA,CSVAGAANYNEQFF
TRBJ2-5,TRBV2,17,NA,CASSESFQGGGKETQYF
TRBJ1-2,TRBV5-1,15,NA,CASSLKKGGDYGYTF
TRBJ1-2,TRBV29-1,13,NA,CSVEEAGSYGYTF
TRBJ1-5,TRBV7-2,13,NA,CASSREVYRPQHF
TRBJ1-1,TRBV5-5,14,TRBD1,CASSWQGAGTETFF
TRBJ1-5,TRBV28,17,NA,CASSLGADSYSNQPQHF
TRBJ2-7,TRBV29-1,15,NA,CSVEGYRDIAYGQYF
TRBJ2-1,TRBV7-3,11,NA,CASSRDGEQFF
TRBJ1-4,TRBV28,14,TRBD1,CASCMTGPPEKLFF
TRBJ1-4,TRBV20-1,15,TRBD1,CSARSGTGGVEKLFF
TRBJ2-7,TRBV5-1,16,TRBD2,CASSLDATSVLNEQYF
TRBJ1-1,TRBV29-1,11,NA,CSAATDTEAFF
TRBJ2-1,TRBV5-1,11,NA,CASSLSNGQFF
TRBJ1-4,TRBV29-1,14,NA,CSVAPSSTNEELFF
TRBJ1-6,TRBV20-1,16,TRBD1,CSASGTGEGYNSPLHF
TRBJ2-7,TRBV20-1,15,TRBD2,CSAPRTSGGANEQYF
TRBJ2-5,TRBV12-5,15,NA,CASGLPDSGQVTQYF
TRBJ2-1,TRBV7-8,12,NA,CASSGWGREQFF
TRBJ2-3,TRBV7-2,16,NA,CARSLQTREGTDTQYF
TRBJ2-1,TRBV20-1,15,NA,CSAPSDGSSYNEQFF
TRBJ1-2,TRBV4-1,16,NA,CASSQDSEGVGYGYTF
TRBJ2-2,TRBV5-1,17,TRBD1,CASSLFAGQDNTGELFF
NA,TRBV28,14,TRBD2,CASSSGLTAYEQYF
TRBJ1-2,TRBV6-5,12,TRBD1,CASSQGASGYTF
TRBJ2-7,TRBV5-1,14,TRBD1,CASSLADRGGEQYF
TRBJ1-2,TRBV12-5,13,NA,CASGLGGTYAYTF
TRBJ1-2,TRBV18,15,NA,CASSPMSGRDYGYTF
TRBJ2-7,TRBV5-1,13,TRBD1,CASSSRDSYEQYF
TRBJ2-7,TRBV11-2,17,NA,CASSPASWGMVAYEQYF
TRBJ2-3,TRBV7-2,15,NA,CASSLRPGTTDTQYF
TRBJ2-1,TRBV9,13,NA,CASSVAMGYEQFF
TRBJ2-7,TRBV5-5,14,NA,CASSWDVGPYEQYF
TRBJ1-2,TRBV20-1,14,TRBD1,CSASLGQGIYGYTF
TRBJ2-7,TRBV11-2,16,NA,CASSLVPPPSSYEQYF
TRBJ2-6,TRBV6-2/TRBV6-3,17,NA,CASSTQAPSSGANVLTF
TRBJ2-5,TRBV4-1,13,NA,CASSQDDAETQYF
TRBJ1-5,TRBV27,12,NA,CASKERDQPQHF
TRBJ1-5,TRBV18,15,NA,CAGSPQQGRNQPQHF
TRBJ2-7,TRBV29-1,12,NA,CSVGTDSYEQYF
NA,TRBV13,14,TRBD1,CASSIYSQGDEQYF
TRBJ1-2,TRBV15,15,NA,CATSRRDQGEYGYTF
TRBJ2-7,TRBV3-1,16,TRBD1,CASSQGQGARGYEQYF
TRBJ2-1,TRBV7-3,14,NA,CASSDRGANNEQFF